These 29 T cell receptor beta chains originate from one sample sequenced in a study of blood T cell repertoires in COVID-19. Generated by immunoSEQ multiplex PCR, the TCRdb table keeps only in-frame clones and is missing some. This sample yields 200,000 to 250,000 clones, of which about 80% are seen a single time; more than 2% belongs to the top ten. Sequencing input: peripheral blood. Receptor source: a woman aged 55-69 years with acute or convalescent COVID-19.

The chain is built from TRBV6-5 and TRBJ1-5; 8 positions match TRBD1. CDR1 and CDR2 (germline): MNHEY, SVGAGI. The CDR3 totals 14 residues. Trimming took 5 bases from V and 7 from J; bases not matched to a gene: 7. CDR3 region: CASSQTGEGQPQHF. The CDR3 nucleotides read TGTGCCAGCAGTCAGACAGGGGAAGGGCAGCCCCAGCATTTT.

J is TRBJ1-2 and V is TRBV20-1; possible D gene TRBD1, 5 bases. The germline V and J ends were trimmed by 3 bases and 3 bases, with 14 bases remaining between them. The length of the CDR3 is 14 residues. CDR1 is DFQATT, CDR2 SNEGSKA, per germline (reference sequence). CDR3 in amino acids: CSASGGGIDYGYTF. Written as DNA, the CDR3 is TGCAGTGCTAGTGGGGGGGGTATAGACTATGGCTACACCTTC.

Only one count was recorded for this clone. This chain links TRBV6-5 with TRBJ1-5, with D possibly TRBD1 on 5 matching bases. CDR1 is MNHEY, CDR2 SVGAGI, per germline. There are 15 residues in the CDR3. V gave up 6 bases and J gave up 1 base, with 13 bases separating them. The CDR3 DNA reads as TGTGCCAGCAGCACACTCAACAGGAGCAATCAGCCCCAGCATTTT. It yields the protein CASSTLNRSNQPQHF.

The J gene is TRBJ1-1, the V gene TRBV21-1; the table's D gene call, TRBD1, was not cross checked with the DNA. TRBV21-1 is labeled a pseudogene. This CDR3 has 15 amino acids. The DNA for the CDR3 is TGTGCCAGCAGCAAGTGTACAGGGTTGAACACTGAAGCTTTCTTT. Protein product: CASSKCTGLNTEAFF.

The rearrangement links TRBV19 to TRBJ2-3, with 10 positions matching TRBD2. Germline V gives CDR1 LNHDA, CDR2 SQIVND (reference sequence). The CDR3 length is 14 residues. V gave up 4 bases and J gave up 12 bases; unmatched junction bases: 10. This chain's CDR3 is CASSTAAGGPAQYF. The CDR3 DNA reads as TGTGCCAGTAGTACCGCAGCGGGGGGGCCGGCACAGTATTTT.

The chain has TRBV4-1 and TRBJ2-3; 7 nucleotides agree with TRBD1. Trimming cost V 2 bases and J 5 bases; bases outside gene matches: 13. CDR1 is MGHRA, CDR2 YSYEKL, per germline. This CDR3 comprises 17 residues. The CDR3 is CASSQTGTDLLRDTQYF. The CDR3 nucleotides are TGCGCCAGCAGCCAAACCGGGACAGACCTTCTAAGAGATACGCAGTATTTT.

The V gene is TRBV5-6, the J gene TRBJ1-2, with TRBD1 matching 7 bases. The CDR3 runs to 16 residues. Per germline, CDR1 SGHDT and CDR2 YYEEEE. With V trimmed by 5 bases and J by 0 bases, 10 bases remained unmatched. CDR3 bases: TGTGCCAGCAGTTTACAGGGGAAAGGGGCTAACTATGGCTACACCTTC. It is translated as CASSLQGKGANYGYTF.

In this sample, this clone turned up a few times. The gene calls are TRBV28 and TRBJ1-2; TRBD1 is a possible D gene (6 bases). The CDR3 totals 12 residues. In germline, CDR1 is MDHEN, CDR2 SYDVKM. V lost 5 bases to trimming and J lost 8 bases, with 12 bases between them. CDR3 coding DNA: TGTGCCAGCAGTGCGACAGGTCGGGGCTACACCTTC. Protein sequence: CASSATGRGYTF.

The CDR3 DNA reads TGCGCCAGCAGCTTGGTAGTGCGTTCCGGGGAGCTGTTTTTT. Translating it yields CASSLVVRSGELFF. This rearrangement joins TRBV5-1 to TRBJ2-2; the D is unclear. Trimming removed 0 bases at V and 6 bases at J, with 9 bases between. The CDR3 sequence is 14 residues long. Germline V lookup: CDR1 SGHRS, CDR2 YFSETQ.

V is TRBV19 and J is TRBJ1-2, with TRBD1 identical over 8 bases. With 5 bases clipped from V and 4 bases from J, the junction kept 3 bases outside the gene matches. Per the germline V gene, CDR1 is LNHDA and CDR2 is SQIVND (reference sequence). This CDR3 comprises 13 residues. CDR3 protein: CASSDRGTYGYTF. For the CDR3, the DNA is TGTGCCAGTAGTGACAGGGGTACCTATGGCTACACCTTC.

V usage is TRBV7-8 and J usage is TRBJ2-7; the match to TRBD1 covers 9 bases. V was pared by 5 bases and J by 1 base, with 3 bases of the junction left unmatched. CDR3 length: 14 residues. Germline-derived CDR1 and CDR2 are SGHVS and FQNEAQ. The CDR3 DNA reads TGTGCCAGCAGCCGGGACAGGGTTTCCTACGAGCAGTACTTC. The encoded protein is CASSRDRVSYEQYF.

The rearrangement joins TRBV6-1 to TRBJ1-2; TRBD1 agrees at 7 bases. Per the germline V gene, CDR1 is MNHNS and CDR2 is SASEGT. The V gene end was trimmed by 3 bases and the J gene end by 4 bases; junction bases not matched to a gene: 5. The CDR3 is 14 amino acids. In DNA, the CDR3 is TGTGCCAGCAGTGACCCCGGGACAGTCTATGGCTACACCTTC. Translating it yields CASSDPGTVYGYTF.

J is TRBJ1-1 and V is TRBV15; TRBD1 aligns across 8 bases. Germline trimming cut 3 bases from V and 6 bases from J; bases unmatched to any gene: 6. The CDR3 consists of 14 residues. The V gene's germline CDR1 is LNHNV and CDR2 YYDKDF (reference sequence). The CDR3 DNA sequence: TGTGCCACCAGCAGGTTACAGGGGGGGCCTGAAGCTTTCTTT. Protein sequence: CATSRLQGGPEAFF.

This clone was recorded once. The chain uses TRBV4-1 and TRBJ1-4; D is undetermined. CDR1 MGHRA and CDR2 YSYEKL come from the germline V gene. Trimming shortened V by 0 bases and J by 0 bases, and 8 bases separated the two germline ends. This CDR3 is 16 amino acids long. The CDR3 nucleotides are TGCGCCAGCAGCCAAGATTTAGCAACAACTAATGAAAAACTGTTTTTT. Its protein product is CASSQDLATTNEKLFF.

V gene TRBV7-8 combines with J gene TRBJ2-1; 7 bases match TRBD1. V trimming: 7 bases; J trimming: 9 bases; junction bases outside the gene matches: 15. The CDR3 loop spans 15 amino acids. Germline V gives CDR1 SGHVS, CDR2 FQNEAQ. The CDR3 DNA sequence: TGTGCCAGCACTATCGACCGAGGGGGCGCCGGTGAGCAGTTCTTC. Amino acid sequence: CASTIDRGGAGEQFF.

The rearrangement joins TRBV18 to TRBJ2-7, with a weak D call TRBD1 (5 bases). Deletions cut 2 bases from V and 5 bases from J, with 16 bases between. The CDR3 loop spans 15 amino acids. Germline V CDR1 and CDR2: KGHSH, LQKENI. CDR3 sequence: CASSPAQVLSHEQYF. DNA of the CDR3: TGTGCCAGCTCACCAGCACAGGTACTTTCCCACGAGCAGTACTTC.

This rearrangement joins TRBV28 to TRBJ1-1; 8 nucleotides agree with TRBD1. Looked up from germline, CDR1 is MDHEN and CDR2 is SYDVKM. The CDR3 loop spans 15 amino acids. The J segment lost 1 base and the V segment lost 6 bases, leaving 7 bases of the junction unmatched. CDR3 DNA sequence: TGTGCCAGCAGAGGGCCTGGACAGGGGAACACTGAAGCTTTCTTT. Encoded protein: CASRGPGQGNTEAFF.

This rearrangement joins TRBV30 to TRBJ1-1; 10 nucleotides line up with TRBD1. Per the germline V gene, CDR1 is GTSNPN and CDR2 is SVGIG (reference sequence). V shed 2 bases, J shed 8 bases, and the junction held 11 bases outside the gene matches. This CDR3 contains 15 residues. The CDR3 protein is CAWSLRDRGLSEAFF. The CDR3 region has the DNA TGTGCCTGGAGTCTCCGGGACAGGGGTCTTAGCGAAGCTTTCTTT.

J is TRBJ1-5 and V is TRBV6-6; 11 bases fit TRBD1. The CDR3 is 16 residues long. Per germline, CDR1 MNHNY and CDR2 SVGAGI (reference sequence). With V trimmed by 6 bases and J by 2 bases, 6 bases remained unmatched. This CDR3 is CASSWTGGAGNQPQHF. CDR3 DNA sequence: TGTGCCAGCAGCTGGACAGGGGGCGCCGGCAATCAGCCCCAGCATTTT.

The genes are TRBV11-2 and TRBJ2-1, with D perhaps matching TRBD1 (5 bases). Trimming left V 11 bases short and J 8 bases short, with 10 bases between. Germline V gene lookup returns CDR1 SGHAT and CDR2 FQNNGV. CDR3 length: 10 residues. Here the CDR3 DNA reads TGTGCCGTAGGGGCGGATGAGCAGTTCTTC. Protein: CAVGADEQFF.

This chain uses TRBV11-2 with TRBJ2-5; D possibly corresponds to TRBD1 (5 bases). CDR1 SGHAT and CDR2 FQNNGV come from the germline V gene. The CDR3 totals 13 residues. V gave up 5 bases and J gave up 2 bases, with 9 bases separating them. CDR3 coding DNA: TGTGCCAGCAGCACCGACAGACAAGAGACCCAGTACTTC. This encodes CASSTDRQETQYF.

This clone appeared a single time. This chain joins TRBV27 and TRBJ1-1, with D possibly matching TRBD1 (6 bases). CDR1 MNHEY and CDR2 SMNVEV come from the germline V gene (reference sequence). Trimming shortened V by 6 bases and J by 1 base, and 15 bases separated the two germline ends. The CDR3 totals 15 residues. The CDR3, as DNA: TGTGCCAGCAGCCCCCAAGGACAGAGGAACACTGAAGCTTTCTTT. It encodes CASSPQGQRNTEAFF.

The CDR3 here is CASSPTLIYEQYF. In DNA form, the CDR3 reads TGTGCCAGCAGTCCTACACTAATCTACGAGCAGTACTTC. The rearrangement uses TRBV28 and TRBJ2-7; the D is unclear. The germline V gene encodes CDR1 MDHEN and CDR2 SYDVKM. V was shortened by 5 bases and J by 3 bases, with 11 bases between the two germline ends. The CDR3 contains 13 residues.

The chain is built from TRBV5-6 and TRBJ2-7; 8 bases fit TRBD1. CDR3 length: 15 residues. CDR1 is SGHDT, CDR2 YYEEEE, per germline. Trimming cost V 0 bases and J 1 base; bases outside gene matches: 3. CDR3 in DNA: TGTGCCAGCAGCTTGGGGGACAGGAATTCCTACGAGCAGTACTTC. The encoded protein is CASSLGDRNSYEQYF.

The J gene is TRBJ1-1, the V gene TRBV9; the D is unclear. V was pared by 0 bases and J by 6 bases, with 12 bases between. This CDR3 is built from 14 residues. The germline gives CDR1 SGDLS, CDR2 YYNGEE. CDR3 region: CASSVAPGGAEAFF. CDR3 DNA: TGTGCCAGCAGCGTAGCCCCTGGCGGTGCTGAAGCTTTCTTT.

The V and J genes are TRBV6-2 or TRBV6-3 and TRBJ2-7; D is uncertain. V was pared by 2 bases and J by 6 bases, with 8 bases between. In germline, CDR1 is MNHEY, CDR2 SVGEGT. The length of the CDR3 is 12 residues. CDR3: CASSYPPREQYF. The DNA of the CDR3 is TGTGCCAGCAGTTACCCTCCTCGCGAGCAGTACTTC.

The V gene is TRBV5-1, the J gene TRBJ1-1; possibly TRBD1 for D (6 bases). The germline gives CDR1 SGHRS, CDR2 YFSETQ. This CDR3 region has 15 residues. Trimming cost V 4 bases and J 1 base, with 14 bases left between them. Here the CDR3 DNA reads TGCGCCAGCAGCGGGTCCGGGGGGCGGAACACTGAAGCTTTCTTT. Its protein product is CASSGSGGRNTEAFF.

The V gene is TRBV19, the J gene TRBJ2-4; D uncertain. CDR3 length equals 12 residues. From germline, CDR1 is LNHDA and CDR2 SQIVND (reference sequence). Trimming removed 6 bases from V and 6 bases from J, with 9 bases in between. The CDR3 loop is CASSSQANIQYF. The CDR3 nucleotides are TGTGCCAGTAGCTCTCAAGCAAACATTCAGTACTTC. The full variable domain, rest sourced from reference TRBV19 and TRBJ2-4, is DGGITQSPKYLFRKEGQNVTLSCEQNLNHDAMYWYRQDPGQGLRLIYYSQIVNDFQKGDIAEGYSVSREKKESFPLTVTSAQKNPTAFYLCASSSQANIQYFGAGTRLSVL.

The chain combines TRBV6-5 with TRBJ2-7; 7 bases are a match to TRBD2. Germline V gene data show CDR1 as MNHEY and CDR2 as SVGAGI. The length of the CDR3 is 15 residues. The V and J ends lost 3 bases and 2 bases, in that order; junction bases with no gene match: 7. In DNA form, the CDR3 reads TGTGCCAGCAGTTATCGGCTAGCGGTCGCCTACGAGCAGTACTTC. Translating it yields CASSYRLAVAYEQYF.